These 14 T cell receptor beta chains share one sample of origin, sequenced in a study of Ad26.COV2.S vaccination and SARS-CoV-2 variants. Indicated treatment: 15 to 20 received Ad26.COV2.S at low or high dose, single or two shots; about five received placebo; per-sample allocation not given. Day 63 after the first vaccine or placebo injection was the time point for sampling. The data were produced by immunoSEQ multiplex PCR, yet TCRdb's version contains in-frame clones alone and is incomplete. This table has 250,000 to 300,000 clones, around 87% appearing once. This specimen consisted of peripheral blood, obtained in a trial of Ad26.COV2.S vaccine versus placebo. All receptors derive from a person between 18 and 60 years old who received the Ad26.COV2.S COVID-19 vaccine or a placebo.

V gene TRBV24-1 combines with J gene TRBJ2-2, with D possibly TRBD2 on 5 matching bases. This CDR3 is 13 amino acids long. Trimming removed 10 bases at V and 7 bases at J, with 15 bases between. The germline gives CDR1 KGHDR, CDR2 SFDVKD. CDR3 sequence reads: CATRDFDGGELFF. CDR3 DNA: TGTGCCACTCGGGATTTTGATGGCGGGGAGCTGTTTTTT.

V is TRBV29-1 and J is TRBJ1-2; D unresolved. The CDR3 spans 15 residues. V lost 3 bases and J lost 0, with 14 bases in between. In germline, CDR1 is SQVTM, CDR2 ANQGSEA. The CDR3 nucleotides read TGCAGCGTTGAGGGAAGGGCCGATGCTAACTATGGCTACACCTTC. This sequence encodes CSVEGRADANYGYTF. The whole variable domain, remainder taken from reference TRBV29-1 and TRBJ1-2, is SAVISQKPSRDICQRGTSLTIQCQVDSQVTMMFWYRQQPGQSLTLIATANQGSEATYESGFVIDKFPISRPNLTFSTLTVSNMSPEDSSIYLCSVEGRADANYGYTFGSGTRLTVV.

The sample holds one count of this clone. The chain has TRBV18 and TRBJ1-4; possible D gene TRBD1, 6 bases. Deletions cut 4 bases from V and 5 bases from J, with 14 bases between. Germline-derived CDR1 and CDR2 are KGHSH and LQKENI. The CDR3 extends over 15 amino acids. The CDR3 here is CASSLVGGSNEKLFF. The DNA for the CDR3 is TGTGCCAGCTCACTTGTAGGGGGGTCGAATGAAAAACTGTTTTTT.

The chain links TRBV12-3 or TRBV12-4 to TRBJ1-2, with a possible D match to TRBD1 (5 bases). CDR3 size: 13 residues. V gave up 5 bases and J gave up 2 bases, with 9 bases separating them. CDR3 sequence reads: CASSAGWNYGYTF. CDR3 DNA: TGTGCCAGCAGTGCAGGGTGGAACTATGGCTACACCTTC.

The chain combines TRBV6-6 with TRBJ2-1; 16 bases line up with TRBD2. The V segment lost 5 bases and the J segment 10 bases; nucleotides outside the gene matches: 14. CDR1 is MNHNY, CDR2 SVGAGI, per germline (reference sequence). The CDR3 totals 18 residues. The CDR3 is CASSPGLAGGPSTVEQFF. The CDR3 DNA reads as TGTGCCAGCAGTCCGGGACTAGCGGGAGGGCCCTCTACGGTGGAGCAGTTCTTC.

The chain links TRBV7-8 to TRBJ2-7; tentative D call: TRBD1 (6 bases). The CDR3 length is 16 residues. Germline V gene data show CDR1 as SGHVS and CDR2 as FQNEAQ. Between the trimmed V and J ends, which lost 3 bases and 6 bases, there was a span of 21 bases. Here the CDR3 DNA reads TGTGCCAGCAGCTTGGACGGGACCCAGGACAGTTTCGAGCAGTACTTC. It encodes CASSLDGTQDSFEQYF.

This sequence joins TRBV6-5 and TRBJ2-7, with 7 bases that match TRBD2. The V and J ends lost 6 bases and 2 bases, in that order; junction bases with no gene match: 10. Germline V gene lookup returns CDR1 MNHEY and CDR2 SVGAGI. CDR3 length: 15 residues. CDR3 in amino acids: CASRSKRDKPYEQYF. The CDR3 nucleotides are TGTGCCAGCAGGTCCAAGCGGGATAAGCCCTACGAGCAGTACTTC.

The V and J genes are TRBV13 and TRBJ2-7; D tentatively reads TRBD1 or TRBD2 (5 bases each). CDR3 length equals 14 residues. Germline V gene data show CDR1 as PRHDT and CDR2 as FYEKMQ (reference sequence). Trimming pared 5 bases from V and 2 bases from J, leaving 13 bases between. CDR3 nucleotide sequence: TGTGCCAGCAGCCCCAGGGACGGGCCCTACGAGCAGTACTTC. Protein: CASSPRDGPYEQYF.

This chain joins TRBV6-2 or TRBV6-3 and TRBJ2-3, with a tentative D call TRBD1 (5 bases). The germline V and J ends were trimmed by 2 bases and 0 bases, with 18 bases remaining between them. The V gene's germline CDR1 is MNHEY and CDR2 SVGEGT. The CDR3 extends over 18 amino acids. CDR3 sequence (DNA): TGTGCCAGCAGTTACCAGGGAAGAGGCCACCCTAGCACAGATACGCAGTATTTT. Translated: CASSYQGRGHPSTDTQYF.

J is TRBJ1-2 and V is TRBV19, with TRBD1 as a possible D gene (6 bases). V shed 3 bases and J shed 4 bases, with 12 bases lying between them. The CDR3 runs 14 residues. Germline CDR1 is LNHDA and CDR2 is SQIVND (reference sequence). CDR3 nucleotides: TGTGCCAGTAGTATTATGGGGGGCGTCTATGGCTACACCTTC. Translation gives CASSIMGGVYGYTF.

The CDR3 loop reads CASSPGTEGETQYF. The CDR3 DNA sequence: TGTGCCAGCAGCCCCGGGACGGAAGGGGAGACCCAGTACTTC. This chain uses TRBV7-2 with TRBJ2-5; D could derive from TRBD1 or TRBD2 (5 bases each). Per the germline V gene, CDR1 is SGHTA and CDR2 is FQGNSA. The V and J ends lost 5 bases and 5 bases respectively, with 15 bases between them. The CDR3 extends over 14 amino acids.

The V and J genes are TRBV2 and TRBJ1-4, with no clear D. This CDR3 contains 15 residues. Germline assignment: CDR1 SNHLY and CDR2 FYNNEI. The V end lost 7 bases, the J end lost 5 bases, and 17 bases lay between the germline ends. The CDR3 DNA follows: TGTGCCAGCATCTCTTGGACCACAGTGAATGAAAAACTGTTTTTT. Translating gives CASISWTTVNEKLFF. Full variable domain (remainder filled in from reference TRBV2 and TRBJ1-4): EPEVTQTPSHQVTQMGQEVILRCVPISNHLYFYWYRQILGQKVEFLVSFYNNEISEKSEIFDDQFSVERPDGSNFTLKIRSTKLEDSAMYFCASISWTTVNEKLFFGSGTQLSVL.

In DNA form, the CDR3 reads TGTGCCAGCAGCCCCCTGGGGCAAACTCGGGAGCAGTACTTC. It translates to CASSPLGQTREQYF. The chain joins TRBV7-6 to TRBJ2-7, with D possibly TRBD1 on 5 matching bases. Germline CDR1 SGHVS, CDR2 FNYEAQ. The CDR3 totals 14 residues. The germline V and J ends were trimmed by 5 bases and 7 bases, with 18 bases remaining between them.

This CDR3 reads CASSFEDSDGYTF. The CDR3 bases are TGCGCCAGCAGCTTTGAGGACAGCGATGGCTACACCTTC. The chain combines TRBV5-1 with TRBJ1-2; tentatively, D is TRBD1 (6 bases). V dropped 2 bases and J dropped 6 bases, with 11 bases sitting between them. The CDR3 totals 13 residues. In germline, CDR1 is SGHRS, CDR2 YFSETQ.